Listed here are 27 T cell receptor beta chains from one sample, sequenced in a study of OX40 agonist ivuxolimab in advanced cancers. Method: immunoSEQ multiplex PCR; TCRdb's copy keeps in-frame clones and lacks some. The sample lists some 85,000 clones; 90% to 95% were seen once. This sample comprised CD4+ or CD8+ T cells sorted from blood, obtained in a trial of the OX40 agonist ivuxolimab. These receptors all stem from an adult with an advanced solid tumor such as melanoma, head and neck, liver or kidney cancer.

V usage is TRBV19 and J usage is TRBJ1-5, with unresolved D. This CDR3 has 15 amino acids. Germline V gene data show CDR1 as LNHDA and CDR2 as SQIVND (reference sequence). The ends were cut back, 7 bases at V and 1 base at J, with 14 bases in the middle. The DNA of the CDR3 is TGTGCCAGTAATCCGGCCCCGGGGAGCAATCAGCCCCAGCATTTT. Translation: CASNPAPGSNQPQHF.

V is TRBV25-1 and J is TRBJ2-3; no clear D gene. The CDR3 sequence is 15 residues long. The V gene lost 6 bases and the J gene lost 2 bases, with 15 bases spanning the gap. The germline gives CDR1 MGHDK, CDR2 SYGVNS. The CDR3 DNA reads TGTGCCAGCAGCCCACTATCGGGTCCCACAGATACGCAGTATTTT. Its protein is CASSPLSGPTDTQYF.

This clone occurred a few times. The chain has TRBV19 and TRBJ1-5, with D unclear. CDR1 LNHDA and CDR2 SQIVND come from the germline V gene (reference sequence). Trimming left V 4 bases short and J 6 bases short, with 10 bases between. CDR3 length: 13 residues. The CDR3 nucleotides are TGTGCCAGTAGTAGAAGGGTGAGTCAGCCCCAGCATTTT. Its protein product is CASSRRVSQPQHF.

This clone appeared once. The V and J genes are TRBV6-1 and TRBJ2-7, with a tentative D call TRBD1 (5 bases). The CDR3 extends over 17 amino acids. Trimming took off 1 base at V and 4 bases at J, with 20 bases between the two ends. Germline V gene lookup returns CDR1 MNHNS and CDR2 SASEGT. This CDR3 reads CASSEVNRINIHYEQYF. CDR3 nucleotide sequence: TGTGCCAGCAGTGAAGTTAACAGGATAAACATTCATTACGAGCAGTACTTC.

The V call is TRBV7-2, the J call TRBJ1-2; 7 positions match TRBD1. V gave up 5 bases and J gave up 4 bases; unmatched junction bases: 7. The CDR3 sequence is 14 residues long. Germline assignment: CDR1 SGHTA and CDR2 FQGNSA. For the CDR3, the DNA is TGTGCCAGCAGCCAATCGACAGGGCCCTATGGCTACACCTTC. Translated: CASSQSTGPYGYTF.

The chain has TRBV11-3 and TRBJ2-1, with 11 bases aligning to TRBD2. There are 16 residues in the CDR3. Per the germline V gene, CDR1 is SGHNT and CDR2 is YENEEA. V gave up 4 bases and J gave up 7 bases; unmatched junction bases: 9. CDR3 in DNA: TGTGCCAGCAGCTCCAGACCCTTAGCGGGAGGGAATGAGCAGTTCTTC. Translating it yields CASSSRPLAGGNEQFF.

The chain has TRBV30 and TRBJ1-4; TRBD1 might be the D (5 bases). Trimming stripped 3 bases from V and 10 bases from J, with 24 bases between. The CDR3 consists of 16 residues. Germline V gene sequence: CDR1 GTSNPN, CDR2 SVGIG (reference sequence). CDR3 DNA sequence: TGTGCCTGGAGCCCCCAAGGACGGACCGGGGGAGGAAAACTGTTTTTT. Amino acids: CAWSPQGRTGGGKLFF.

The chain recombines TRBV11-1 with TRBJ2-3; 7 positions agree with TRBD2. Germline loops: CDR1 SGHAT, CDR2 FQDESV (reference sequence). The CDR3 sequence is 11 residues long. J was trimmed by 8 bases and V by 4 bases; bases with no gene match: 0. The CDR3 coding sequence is TGTGCCAGCAGCTCGGGAGGTACGCAGTATTTT. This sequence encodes CASSSGGTQYF.

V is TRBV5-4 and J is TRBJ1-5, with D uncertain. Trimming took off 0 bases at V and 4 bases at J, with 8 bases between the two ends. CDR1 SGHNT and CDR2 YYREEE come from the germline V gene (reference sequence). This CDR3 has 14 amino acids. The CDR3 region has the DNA TGTGCCAGCAGCTTGGCGGCCGCAAATCAGCCCCAGCATTTT. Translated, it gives CASSLAAANQPQHF.

The CDR3 DNA reads TGCAGCGCTCAGAGCCAGACTCATGCCTATGGCTACACCTTC. Translation: CSAQSQTHAYGYTF. The rearrangement links TRBV29-1 to TRBJ1-2, with D hard to call. Germline V gives CDR1 SQVTM, CDR2 ANQGSEA. The CDR3 loop spans 14 amino acids. V was cut by 7 bases and J by 4 bases, with 19 bases left in between.

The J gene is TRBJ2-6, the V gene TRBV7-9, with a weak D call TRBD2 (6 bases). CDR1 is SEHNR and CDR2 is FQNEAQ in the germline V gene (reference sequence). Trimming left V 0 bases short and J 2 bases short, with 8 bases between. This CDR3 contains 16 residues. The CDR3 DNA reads TGTGCCAGCAGCTTAGCGTGGGGGGCTGGGGCCAACGTCCTGACTTTC. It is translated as CASSLAWGAGANVLTF.

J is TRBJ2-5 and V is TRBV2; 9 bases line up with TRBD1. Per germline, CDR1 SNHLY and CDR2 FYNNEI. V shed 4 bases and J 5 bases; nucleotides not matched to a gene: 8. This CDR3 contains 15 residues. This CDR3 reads CASSVDRGDLETQYF. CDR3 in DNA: TGTGCCAGCAGTGTGGACAGGGGAGACCTGGAGACCCAGTACTTC.

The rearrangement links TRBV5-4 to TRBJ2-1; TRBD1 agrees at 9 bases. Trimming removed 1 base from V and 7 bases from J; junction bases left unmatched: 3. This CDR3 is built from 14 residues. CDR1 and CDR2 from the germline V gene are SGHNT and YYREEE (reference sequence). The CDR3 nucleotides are TGTGCCAGCAGCTTGCTACAGGGGGCAAATGAGCAGTTCTTC. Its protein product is CASSLLQGANEQFF.

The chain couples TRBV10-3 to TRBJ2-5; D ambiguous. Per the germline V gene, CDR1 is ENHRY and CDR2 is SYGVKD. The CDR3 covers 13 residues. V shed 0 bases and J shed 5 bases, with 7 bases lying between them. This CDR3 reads CAISESRTETQYF. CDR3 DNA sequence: TGTGCCATCAGTGAGTCCCGCACGGAGACCCAGTACTTC.

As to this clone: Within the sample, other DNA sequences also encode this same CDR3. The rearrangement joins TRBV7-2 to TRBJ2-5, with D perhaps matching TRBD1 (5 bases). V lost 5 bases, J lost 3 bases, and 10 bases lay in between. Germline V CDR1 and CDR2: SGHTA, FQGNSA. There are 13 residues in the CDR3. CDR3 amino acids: CASSLVREETQYF. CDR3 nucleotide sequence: TGTGCCAGCAGCCTCGTCAGGGAAGAGACCCAGTACTTC.

The CDR3: CASSFTPSSEQFF. The CDR3 DNA is TGCGCCAGCAGCTTCACCCCTAGTAGTGAGCAGTTCTTC. V is TRBV5-1 and J is TRBJ2-1; D not certain. Germline values: CDR1 SGHRS, CDR2 YFSETQ. Trimming stripped 2 bases from V and 9 bases from J, with 12 bases between. The CDR3 is made up of 13 amino acids. The entire variable domain, with the rest obtained from reference TRBV5-1 and TRBJ2-1, is as follows: KAGVTQTPRYLIKTRGQQVTLSCSPISGHRSVSWYQQTPGQGLQFLFEYFSETQRNKGNFPGRFSGRQFSNSRSEMNVSTLELGDSALYLCASSFTPSSEQFFGPGTRLTVL.

CDR3: CASSLDLGPDTKYF. CDR3 coding DNA: TGTGCCAGCAGTCTTGATCTAGGCCCCGACACGAAGTACTTC. The rearrangement uses TRBV7-2 and TRBJ2-4, with D uncertain. CDR3 length: 14 residues. Germline V gives CDR1 SGHTA, CDR2 FQGNSA. The V gene lost 6 bases and the J gene lost 14 bases, with 23 bases spanning the gap. The variable domain in full, with the rest retrieved from reference TRBV7-2 and TRBJ2-4, is GAGVSQSPSNKVTEKGKDVELRCDPISGHTALYWYRQSLGQGLEFLIYFQGNSAPDKSGLPSDRFSAERTGGSVSTLTIQRTQQEDSAVYLCASSLDLGPDTKYFGAGTRLSVL.

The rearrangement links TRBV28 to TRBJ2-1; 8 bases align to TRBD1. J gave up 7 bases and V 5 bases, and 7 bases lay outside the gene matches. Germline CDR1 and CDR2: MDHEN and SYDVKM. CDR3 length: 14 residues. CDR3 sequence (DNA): TGTGCCAGCAGTGCCGGACAGGGTAGAAATGAGCAGTTCTTC. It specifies CASSAGQGRNEQFF. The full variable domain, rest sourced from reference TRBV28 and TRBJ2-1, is DVKVTQSSRYLVKRTGEKVFLECVQDMDHENMFWYRQDPGLGLRLIYFSYDVKMKEKGDIPEGYSVSREKKERFSLILESASTNQTSMYLCASSAGQGRNEQFFGPGTRLTVL.

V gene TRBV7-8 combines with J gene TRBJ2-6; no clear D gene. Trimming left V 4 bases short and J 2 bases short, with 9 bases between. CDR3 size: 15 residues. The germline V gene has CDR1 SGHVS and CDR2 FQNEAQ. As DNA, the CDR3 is TGTGCCAGCAGCTCCTTAGCACCTGGGGCCAACGTCCTGACTTTC. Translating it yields CASSSLAPGANVLTF.

The CDR3 DNA reads as TGCGCCAGCAGCTTTTCCAGGGTCGAGCAGTACTTC. Translation: CASSFSRVEQYF. V and J are TRBV5-1 and TRBJ2-7, with D possibly matching TRBD1 (5 bases). Germline assignment: CDR1 SGHRS and CDR2 YFSETQ. V was cut by 2 bases and J by 6 bases, with 9 bases left in between. The length of the CDR3 is 12 residues.

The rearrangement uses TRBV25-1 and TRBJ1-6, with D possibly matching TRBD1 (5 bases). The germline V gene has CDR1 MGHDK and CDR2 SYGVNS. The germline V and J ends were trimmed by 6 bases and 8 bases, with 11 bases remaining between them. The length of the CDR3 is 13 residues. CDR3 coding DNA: TGTGCCAGCAGCCACGGGGCGGATTCACCCCTCCACTTT. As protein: CASSHGADSPLHF.

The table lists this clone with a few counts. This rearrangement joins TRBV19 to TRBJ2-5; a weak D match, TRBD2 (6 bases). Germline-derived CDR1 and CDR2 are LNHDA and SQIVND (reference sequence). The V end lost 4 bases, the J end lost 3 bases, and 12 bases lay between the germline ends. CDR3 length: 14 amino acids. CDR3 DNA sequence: TGTGCCAGTAGTAGATACCAGCGGGAAGAGACCCAGTACTTC. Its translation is CASSRYQREETQYF.

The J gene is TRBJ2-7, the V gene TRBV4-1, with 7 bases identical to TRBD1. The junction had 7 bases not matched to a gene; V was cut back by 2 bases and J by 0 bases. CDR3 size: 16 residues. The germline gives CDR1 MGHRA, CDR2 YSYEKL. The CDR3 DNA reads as TGCGCCAGCAGCCAACCGACGGGACAGTACTCCTACGAGCAGTACTTC. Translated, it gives CASSQPTGQYSYEQYF.

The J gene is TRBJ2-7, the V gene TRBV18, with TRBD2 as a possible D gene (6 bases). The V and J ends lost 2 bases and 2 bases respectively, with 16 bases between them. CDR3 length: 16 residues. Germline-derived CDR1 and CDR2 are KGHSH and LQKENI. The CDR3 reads CASSPGGSNGAYEQYF. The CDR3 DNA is TGTGCCAGCTCACCAGGGGGGAGTAACGGCGCCTACGAGCAGTACTTC.

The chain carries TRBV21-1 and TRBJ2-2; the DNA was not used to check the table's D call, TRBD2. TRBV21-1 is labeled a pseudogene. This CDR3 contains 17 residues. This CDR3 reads CASSKGGLAGSRRELFF. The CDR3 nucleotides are TGTGCCAGCAGCAAAGGTGGACTAGCGGGGTCCCGACGGGAGCTGTTTTTT.

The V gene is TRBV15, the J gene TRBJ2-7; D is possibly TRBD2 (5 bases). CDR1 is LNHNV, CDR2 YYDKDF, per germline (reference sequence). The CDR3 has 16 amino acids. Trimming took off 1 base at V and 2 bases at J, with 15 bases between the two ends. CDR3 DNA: TGTGCCACCAGCAGAGTAGGTGAGGGTCTAGCCTACGAGCAGTACTTC. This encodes CATSRVGEGLAYEQYF.

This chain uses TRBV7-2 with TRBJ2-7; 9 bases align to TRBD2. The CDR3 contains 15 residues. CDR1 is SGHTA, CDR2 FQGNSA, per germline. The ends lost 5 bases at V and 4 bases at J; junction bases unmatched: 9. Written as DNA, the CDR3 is TGTGCCAGCAGCCCCCCCGCGGGAGGGCAATACGAGCAGTACTTC. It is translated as CASSPPAGGQYEQYF.